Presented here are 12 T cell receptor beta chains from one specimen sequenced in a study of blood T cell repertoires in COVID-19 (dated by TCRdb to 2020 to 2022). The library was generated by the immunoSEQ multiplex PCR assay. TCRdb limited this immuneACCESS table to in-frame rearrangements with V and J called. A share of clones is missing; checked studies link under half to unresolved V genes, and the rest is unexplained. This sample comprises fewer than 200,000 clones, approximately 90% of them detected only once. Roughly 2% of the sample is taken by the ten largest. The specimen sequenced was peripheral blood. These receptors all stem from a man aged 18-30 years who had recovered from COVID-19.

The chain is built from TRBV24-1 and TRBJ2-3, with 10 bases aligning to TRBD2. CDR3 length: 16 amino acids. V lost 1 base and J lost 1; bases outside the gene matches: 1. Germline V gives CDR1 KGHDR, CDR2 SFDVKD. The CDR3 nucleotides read TGTGCCACCAGTGATTTCCTAGCGGGGGGCACAGATACGCAGTATTTT. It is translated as CATSDFLAGGTDTQYF.

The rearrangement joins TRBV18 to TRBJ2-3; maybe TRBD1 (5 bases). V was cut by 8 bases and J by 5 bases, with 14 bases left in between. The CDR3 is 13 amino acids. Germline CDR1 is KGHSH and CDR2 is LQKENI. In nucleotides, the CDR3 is TGTGCCAGCGGTTCAGGGTCAGGAGATACGCAGTATTTT. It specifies CASGSGSGDTQYF.

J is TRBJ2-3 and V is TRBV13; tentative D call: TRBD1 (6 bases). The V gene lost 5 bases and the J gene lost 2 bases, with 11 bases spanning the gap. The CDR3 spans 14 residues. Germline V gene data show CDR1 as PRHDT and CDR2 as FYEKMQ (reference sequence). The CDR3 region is CASSAYRDTDTQYF. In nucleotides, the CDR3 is TGTGCCAGCAGCGCCTACAGGGACACAGATACGCAGTATTTT.

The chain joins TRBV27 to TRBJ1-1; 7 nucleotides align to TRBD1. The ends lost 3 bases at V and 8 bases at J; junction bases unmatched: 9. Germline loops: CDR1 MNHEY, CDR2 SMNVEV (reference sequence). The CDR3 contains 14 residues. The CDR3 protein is CASSLYLGGSEAFF. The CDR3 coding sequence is TGTGCCAGCAGTTTGTATTTAGGGGGCTCAGAAGCTTTCTTT.

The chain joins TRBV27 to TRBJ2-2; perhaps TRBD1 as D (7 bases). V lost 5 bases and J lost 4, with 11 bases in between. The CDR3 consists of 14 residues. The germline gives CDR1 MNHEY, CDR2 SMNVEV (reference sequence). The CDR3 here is CASSRQGGTGELFF. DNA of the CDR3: TGTGCCAGCAGTCGACAGGGAGGCACCGGGGAGCTGTTTTTT.

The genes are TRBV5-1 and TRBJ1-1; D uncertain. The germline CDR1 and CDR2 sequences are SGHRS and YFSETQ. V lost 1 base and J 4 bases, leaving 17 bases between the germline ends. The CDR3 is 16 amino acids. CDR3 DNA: TGCGCCAGCAGCTTGCTGCGTGAAAAGGGAGGCACTGAAGCTTTCTTT. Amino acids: CASSLLREKGGTEAFF.

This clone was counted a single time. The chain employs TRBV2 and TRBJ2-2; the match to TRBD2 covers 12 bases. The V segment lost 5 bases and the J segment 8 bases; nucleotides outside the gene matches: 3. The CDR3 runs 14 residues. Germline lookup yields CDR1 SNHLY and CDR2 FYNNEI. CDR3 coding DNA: TGTGCCAGCAGTAGGACTAGCGGGACGGGGGAGCTGTTTTTT. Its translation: CASSRTSGTGELFF.

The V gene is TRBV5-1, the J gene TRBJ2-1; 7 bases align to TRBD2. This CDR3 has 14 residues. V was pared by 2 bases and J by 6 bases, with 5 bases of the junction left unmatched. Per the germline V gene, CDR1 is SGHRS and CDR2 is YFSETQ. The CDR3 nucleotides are TGCGCCAGCAGCTTAGGGACTATCGCCAATGAGCAGTTCTTC. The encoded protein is CASSLGTIANEQFF.

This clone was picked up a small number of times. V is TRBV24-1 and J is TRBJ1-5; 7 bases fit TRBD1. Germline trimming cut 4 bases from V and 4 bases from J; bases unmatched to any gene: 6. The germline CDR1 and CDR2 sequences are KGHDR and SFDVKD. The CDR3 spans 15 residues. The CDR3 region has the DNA TGTGCCACCAGTGACACAGGGGAATCAAATCAGCCCCAGCATTTT. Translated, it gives CATSDTGESNQPQHF.

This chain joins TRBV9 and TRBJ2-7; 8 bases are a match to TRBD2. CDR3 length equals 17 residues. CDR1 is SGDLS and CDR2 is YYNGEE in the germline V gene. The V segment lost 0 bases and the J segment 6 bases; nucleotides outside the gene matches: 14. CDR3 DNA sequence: TGTGCCAGCAGCGTAGATTTCGGGACTAGTGCCGTTACCGAGCAGTACTTC. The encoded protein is CASSVDFGTSAVTEQYF. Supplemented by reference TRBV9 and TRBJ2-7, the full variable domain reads DSGVTQTPKHLITATGQRVTLRCSPRSGDLSVYWYQQSLDQGLQFLIQYYNGEERAKGNILERFSAQQFPDLHSELNLSSLELGDSALYFCASSVDFGTSAVTEQYFGPGTRLTVT.

The CDR3: CASSPFVGGGETQYF. CDR3 nucleotides: TGTGCCAGCAGTCCCTTCGTGGGGGGAGGAGAGACCCAGTACTTC. This chain links TRBV27 with TRBJ2-5; D perhaps matches TRBD2 (6 bases). Germline loops: CDR1 MNHEY, CDR2 SMNVEV (reference sequence). Trimming removed 5 bases at V and 4 bases at J, with 17 bases between. The CDR3 spans 15 residues.

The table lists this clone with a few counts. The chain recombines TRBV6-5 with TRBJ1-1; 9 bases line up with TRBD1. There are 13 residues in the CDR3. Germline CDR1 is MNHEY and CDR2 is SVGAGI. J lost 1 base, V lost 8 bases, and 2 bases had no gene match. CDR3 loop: CASWDRENTEAFF. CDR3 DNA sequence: TGTGCCAGCTGGGACAGGGAGAACACTGAAGCTTTCTTT.